This passage covers 20 T cell receptor beta chains from one sample sequenced in a study of T cells in Graves' hyperthyroidism and ophthalmopathy. TCR beta CDR3 region amplification was performed from RNA transcripts. A set of HTBI primers served as the primers for a first-round RT-PCR of the TCR CDR3. MiXCR was run by TCRdb on the multiplex PCR reads, yielding one entry per CDR3 protein. The table records under 600,000 distinct CDR3 sequences, approximately 15% of them present only once. The specimen was blood. These receptors were taken from a middle-aged woman with Graves' ophthalmopathy.

CDR3 nucleotide sequence: TGTGCCAGCAACCAGGGATTGGACACTGAAGCTTTCTTT. Encoded protein: CASNQGLDTEAFF. The V gene is TRBV19, the J gene TRBJ1-1, with a possible D match to TRBD1 (5 bases). CDR1 and CDR2 from the germline V gene are LNHDA and SQIVND (reference sequence). This CDR3 is 13 amino acids long. The germline V and J ends were trimmed by 9 bases and 3 bases, with 14 bases remaining between them. The full variable domain, in which reference TRBV19 and TRBJ1-1 provide the parts outside the CDR3, is DGGITQSPKYLFRKEGQNVTLSCEQNLNHDAMYWYRQDPGQGLRLIYYSQIVNDFQKGDIAEGYSVSREKKESFPLTVTSAQKNPTAFYLCASNQGLDTEAFFGQGTRLTVV.

This clonotype was seen a handful of times. The V and J genes are TRBV7-9 and TRBJ2-2; D uncertain. The germline CDR1 and CDR2 sequences are SEHNR and FQNEAQ (reference sequence). This CDR3 region has 14 residues. Between the trimmed V and J ends, which lost 2 bases and 4 bases, there was a span of 8 bases. DNA of the CDR3: TGTGCCAGCAGCTTACTCGGTTCCACCGGGGAGCTGTTTTTT. Amino acids: CASSLLGSTGELFF.

This clonotype was counted only a few times. The chain joins TRBV24-1 to TRBJ2-2; D perhaps matches TRBD1 (5 bases). There are 12 residues in the CDR3. In germline, CDR1 is KGHDR, CDR2 SFDVKD. Trimming removed 10 bases at V and 7 bases at J, with 12 bases between. The CDR3 DNA is TGTGCCACGGGGAAGCAGGGCGGGGAGCTGTTTTTT. As protein: CATGKQGGELFF.

This clonotype was detected ten times or more. The gene calls are TRBV30 and TRBJ1-2, with a tentative D call TRBD1 (6 bases). Germline V gene data show CDR1 as GTSNPN and CDR2 as SVGIG (reference sequence). Trimming stripped 4 bases from V and 4 bases from J, with 10 bases between. The CDR3 contains 12 residues. The CDR3 nucleotides are TGTGCCTGGATGAGGACAGTCTATGGCTACACCTTC. Its translation: CAWMRTVYGYTF.

This clonotype has a count of ten or more. The chain recombines TRBV18 with TRBJ1-1; the match to TRBD1 covers 8 bases. V was pared by 3 bases and J by 0 bases, with 3 bases of the junction left unmatched. CDR1 is KGHSH, CDR2 LQKENI, per germline. CDR3 length equals 15 residues. The CDR3 bases are TGTGCCAGCTCACCTCAGGGGGCCCTGAACACTGAAGCTTTCTTT. This gives the protein CASSPQGALNTEAFF. The variable domain in full, completed from reference TRBV18 and TRBJ1-1, reads NAGVMQNPRHLVRRRGQEARLRCSPMKGHSHVYWYRQLPEEGLKFMVYLQKENIIDESGMPKERFSAEFPKEGPSILRIQQVVRGDSAAYFCASSPQGALNTEAFFGQGTRLTVV.

This clonotype showed up many times. The chain joins TRBV2 to TRBJ1-1, with a weak D call TRBD1 (5 bases). Between the trimmed V and J ends, which lost 2 bases and 10 bases, there was a span of 14 bases. Germline V CDR1 and CDR2: SNHLY, FYNNEI. The CDR3 has 13 residues. In DNA, the CDR3 is TGTGCCAGCAGTGAATACGTTGGGACGAGAGCTTTCTTT. As protein: CASSEYVGTRAFF.

J is TRBJ2-1 and V is TRBV3-1; 8 bases line up with TRBD2. In germline, CDR1 is LGHDT, CDR2 YNNKEL (reference sequence). V lost 3 bases to trimming and J lost 9 bases; unmatched junction nucleotides: 19. CDR3 length equals 18 residues. The CDR3 spells CASSHAPLGSGVPPEQFF. The CDR3 nucleotides are TGTGCCAGCAGCCACGCCCCGTTGGGTAGCGGGGTCCCGCCTGAGCAGTTCTTC.

The chain uses TRBV29-1 and TRBJ2-7, with D hard to call. CDR3 length: 13 residues. CDR1 is SQVTM and CDR2 is ANQGSEA in the germline V gene. The V gene lost 4 bases and the J gene lost 0 bases, with 10 bases spanning the gap. CDR3 in DNA: TGCAGCGTTGGAAGTAGGGACTCCTACGAGCAGTACTTC. Protein sequence: CSVGSRDSYEQYF.

This clonotype has ten or more counts. The chain recombines TRBV6-2 or TRBV6-3 with TRBJ2-1; 8 bases fit TRBD1. Germline V gene sequence: CDR1 MNHEY, CDR2 SVGEGT. The ends lost 4 bases at V and 9 bases at J; junction bases unmatched: 5. The CDR3 has 13 amino acids. The CDR3 sequence is CASSSTDRGEQFF. CDR3 in DNA: TGTGCCAGCAGTTCCACTGACAGGGGTGAGCAGTTCTTC.

This clonotype was detected many times. This sequence joins TRBV5-1 and TRBJ2-3; D is unresolved. The CDR3 totals 12 residues. Germline CDR1 SGHRS, CDR2 YFSETQ. V shed 5 bases and J shed 2 bases, with 6 bases lying between them. The CDR3, as DNA: TGCGCCAGCAGAAAGGACACAGATACGCAGTATTTT. Translated: CASRKDTDTQYF.

The chain links TRBV6-1 to TRBJ2-5, with 8 bases matching TRBD1. Germline lookup yields CDR1 MNHNS and CDR2 SASEGT. The junction had 9 bases not matched to a gene; V was cut back by 4 bases and J by 2 bases. CDR3 length equals 16 residues. The CDR3 spells CASSARTGTGQETQYF. The CDR3 DNA reads as TGTGCCAGCAGTGCGCGGACCGGGACAGGACAAGAGACCCAGTACTTC.

The chain combines TRBV10-3 with TRBJ1-2; 8 bases are a match to TRBD1. CDR1 and CDR2 (germline): ENHRY, SYGVKD. The CDR3 spans 13 residues. Trimming at V came to 11 bases and at J to 0 bases, leaving 5 bases not matched to a gene. The CDR3 DNA is TGTGCCGCTGGACAGGGACCTAACTATGGCTACACCTTC. Its translation is CAAGQGPNYGYTF.

V usage is TRBV30 and J usage is TRBJ2-5; 8 bases fit TRBD2. Per the germline V gene, CDR1 is GTSNPN and CDR2 is SVGIG (reference sequence). The CDR3 totals 15 residues. V gave up 1 base and J gave up 1 base; unmatched junction bases: 5. CDR3 in amino acids: CAWSAGGGTQETQYF. As DNA, the CDR3 is TGTGCCTGGAGTGCCGGGGGGGGCACCCAAGAGACCCAGTACTTC.

The chain carries TRBV5-1 and TRBJ2-7; tentatively, D is TRBD2 (6 bases). In germline, CDR1 is SGHRS, CDR2 YFSETQ. The CDR3 has 16 amino acids. Trimming stripped 0 bases from V and 2 bases from J, with 15 bases between. CDR3 DNA: TGCGCCAGCAGCTTGGAACTAGCCTCTGTTACCTACGAGCAGTACTTC. Translating it yields CASSLELASVTYEQYF.

This clonotype showed up many times. This rearrangement joins TRBV6-1 to TRBJ1-6, with D maybe TRBD1 (6 bases). Germline lookup yields CDR1 MNHNS and CDR2 SASEGT. V lost 4 bases to trimming and J lost 7 bases, with 14 bases between them. The length of the CDR3 is 15 residues. The CDR3 nucleotides read TGTGCCAGCAGTGCAGGGGTGGATGGGAATTCACCCCTCCACTTT. Translating it yields CASSAGVDGNSPLHF.

This clonotype appeared a few times. V and J are TRBV14 and TRBJ2-3; a weak D match, TRBD2 (6 bases). The CDR3 totals 16 residues. Germline-derived CDR1 and CDR2 are SGHDN and FVKESK. Deletions cut 2 bases from V and 2 bases from J, with 14 bases between. CDR3 amino acids: CASSQTKRVNTDTQYF. The CDR3 region has the DNA TGTGCCAGCAGCCAAACTAAGCGGGTCAACACAGATACGCAGTATTTT.

The rearrangement joins TRBV11-2 to TRBJ1-6; D is unclear. The ends were cut back, 5 bases at V and 6 bases at J, with 11 bases in the middle. Germline V lookup: CDR1 SGHAT, CDR2 FQNNGV. This CDR3 contains 14 residues. Here the CDR3 reads CASSRTETNSPLHF. DNA for the CDR3: TGTGCCAGCAGCCGGACTGAGACTAATTCACCCCTCCACTTT.

This clonotype was counted ten times or more. The chain joins TRBV5-1 to TRBJ2-3; 8 nucleotides match TRBD1. Per germline, CDR1 SGHRS and CDR2 YFSETQ. Germline trimming cut 1 base from V and 3 bases from J; bases unmatched to any gene: 1. CDR3 length: 14 residues. The CDR3 sequence is CASSLQGATDTQYF. DNA for the CDR3: TGCGCCAGCAGCTTGCAGGGGGCGACAGATACGCAGTATTTT.

The table lists this clonotype with many counts. The chain carries TRBV5-1 and TRBJ1-6, with 9 bases aligning to TRBD1. Germline loops: CDR1 SGHRS, CDR2 YFSETQ. The CDR3 extends over 14 amino acids. V lost 5 bases to trimming and J lost 6 bases; unmatched junction nucleotides: 3. The CDR3 sequence is CASRVGQGNSPLHF. For the CDR3, the DNA is TGCGCCAGCAGGGTGGGACAGGGTAATTCACCCCTCCACTTT.

This clonotype was seen ten or more times. The chain links TRBV13 to TRBJ2-3, with 9 bases that match TRBD2. Germline trimming cut 0 bases from V and 3 bases from J; bases unmatched to any gene: 7. CDR3 length: 17 amino acids. Germline loops: CDR1 PRHDT, CDR2 FYEKMQ (reference sequence). Here the CDR3 reads CASSLGRAGGRTDTQYF. For the CDR3, the DNA is TGTGCCAGCAGCTTAGGCCGGGCGGGAGGGCGGACAGATACGCAGTATTTT.